The 27 T cell receptor beta chains below come from one sample, sequenced in a study of shared clonotypes between healthy human individuals. Produced via immunoSEQ multiplex PCR; TCRdb's table is partial and in-frame only. Seen here are more than 1,200,000 clones, 97% to 99% observed once, and the top ten hold about 0.34%. The specimen was naive CD4+ T cells sorted from blood. As to subset: CD45RA+ positively selected. These receptor sequences come from a man aged 30-40 years in good health.

The rearrangement uses TRBV15 and TRBJ2-3; 11 bases map to TRBD1. Germline CDR1 and CDR2: LNHNV and YYDKDF (reference sequence). The CDR3 is 15 amino acids. Unmatched junction bases numbered 7, after V lost 7 bases and J lost 4 bases. As DNA, the CDR3 is TGTGCCACCAAACGGACAGGGGGCTTCGCAGATACGCAGTATTTT. It yields the protein CATKRTGGFADTQYF.

The count of this clone is one. The CDR3 is CASSLSGSSGGRPLRDEQYF. The CDR3 region has the DNA TGTGCCAGCAGTTTATCGGGCTCTTCCGGCGGGAGGCCTTTAAGAGACGAGCAGTACTTC. This rearrangement joins TRBV27 to TRBJ2-7, with 8 nucleotides matching TRBD2. Germline CDR1 and CDR2: MNHEY and SMNVEV (reference sequence). V gave up 0 bases and J gave up 5 bases; unmatched junction bases: 21. There are 20 residues in the CDR3.

The V call is TRBV11-2, the J call TRBJ2-7; D is possibly TRBD1 (6 bases). V shed 4 bases and J shed 4 bases, with 20 bases lying between them. Per the germline V gene, CDR1 is SGHAT and CDR2 is FQNNGV. The CDR3 is 16 amino acids. As DNA, the CDR3 is TGTGCCAGCAGCTCCCTAAGCGGCAGGGGCTCTTACGAGCAGTACTTC. As protein: CASSSLSGRGSYEQYF.

The chain uses TRBV5-1 and TRBJ1-2; D gene uncertain. V was shortened by 0 bases and J by 6 bases, with 9 bases between the two germline ends. Germline V gives CDR1 SGHRS, CDR2 YFSETQ. This CDR3 comprises 13 residues. The CDR3 loop is CASSLGVIDGYTF. The CDR3 DNA follows: TGCGCCAGCAGCTTGGGGGTCATCGATGGCTACACCTTC. Looking up the rest from reference TRBV5-1 and TRBJ1-2 gives the full variable domain: KAGVTQTPRYLIKTRGQQVTLSCSPISGHRSVSWYQQTPGQGLQFLFEYFSETQRNKGNFPGRFSGRQFSNSRSEMNVSTLELGDSALYLCASSLGVIDGYTFGSGTRLTVV.

The CDR3 nucleotides read TGTGCCTCCGGACGGGCTAGCGGGAGTATGTACGAGCAGTACTTC. The encoded protein is CASGRASGSMYEQYF. This sequence joins TRBV14 and TRBJ2-7; 10 nucleotides match TRBD2. Germline loops: CDR1 SGHDN, CDR2 FVKESK. Trimming at V came to 11 bases and at J to 4 bases, leaving 14 bases not matched to a gene. The CDR3 sequence is 15 residues long.

The chain has TRBV29-1 and TRBJ1-5; perhaps TRBD1 as D (5 bases). The germline CDR1 and CDR2 sequences are SQVTM and ANQGSEA. This CDR3 has 13 residues. V lost 7 bases and J lost 4, with 14 bases in between. The chain's CDR3 is CSAGGGPNQPQHF. The CDR3 nucleotides are TGCAGCGCTGGGGGGGGTCCTAATCAGCCCCAGCATTTT.

The rearrangement joins TRBV9 to TRBJ2-1, with TRBD2 matching 8 bases. Per germline, CDR1 SGDLS and CDR2 YYNGEE. This CDR3 is 15 amino acids long. Trimming cost V 7 bases and J 9 bases; bases outside gene matches: 15. DNA for the CDR3: TGTGCCAGCGGAGGTTGGGCCGGGAGGGCCGCTGAGCAGTTCTTC. This encodes CASGGWAGRAAEQFF.

This rearrangement joins TRBV4-3 to TRBJ2-3; D unclear. This CDR3 has 14 residues. The V end was cut by 2 bases, the J end by 6 bases, with 12 bases between. In germline, CDR1 is LGHNA, CDR2 YSLEER. Here the CDR3 DNA reads TGCGCCAGCAGCCAAAATCCGGTATCCGATACGCAGTATTTT. It encodes CASSQNPVSDTQYF.

CDR3 DNA: TGCGCCAGCAGCCCCGTGGGACAGAGAGACGAGCAGTACTTC. This codes for CASSPVGQRDEQYF. V usage is TRBV4-1 and J usage is TRBJ2-7; 7 nucleotides match TRBD1. The germline gives CDR1 MGHRA, CDR2 YSYEKL. The CDR3 spans 14 residues. The junction had 8 bases not matched to a gene; V was cut back by 4 bases and J by 5 bases.

This clone was found once. The chain couples TRBV5-6 to TRBJ1-2; the D gene is possibly TRBD1 (5 bases). Trimming took 6 bases from V and 2 from J, leaving 11 bases between them. The CDR3 contains 13 residues. Germline V gene data show CDR1 as SGHDT and CDR2 as YYEEEE. This CDR3 reads CASTEDRNYGYTF. Written as DNA, the CDR3 is TGTGCCAGCACCGAAGACAGAAACTATGGCTACACCTTC.

The chain employs TRBV11-2 and TRBJ2-4, with a tentative D call TRBD1 (6 bases). The CDR3 sequence is 15 residues long. V lost 6 bases and J lost 1, with 13 bases in between. Germline CDR1 reads SGHAT; CDR2 reads FQNNGV. Here the CDR3 DNA reads TGTGCCAGCAGAAGATTCGGACAGGCCAAAAACATTCAGTACTTC. Residues: CASRRFGQAKNIQYF.

The V and J genes are TRBV29-1 and TRBJ2-1, with D uncertain. Trimming removed 4 bases from V and 2 bases from J, with 12 bases in between. CDR3 length equals 14 residues. CDR1 is SQVTM, CDR2 ANQGSEA, per germline. CDR3 protein: CSVVGRSAYNEQFF. In DNA form, the CDR3 reads TGCAGCGTTGTGGGTAGGTCCGCCTACAATGAGCAGTTCTTC.

J is TRBJ2-7 and V is TRBV4-3, with 11 bases fitting TRBD2. The J segment lost 0 bases and the V segment lost 4 bases, leaving 2 bases of the junction unmatched. This CDR3 is 15 amino acids long. Germline CDR1 is LGHNA and CDR2 is YSLEER. The CDR3 DNA is TGCGCCAGCAGCCCGACTAGCGGGAACTCCTACGAGCAGTACTTC. It encodes CASSPTSGNSYEQYF.

The chain joins TRBV13 to TRBJ2-2; D perhaps matches TRBD2 (7 bases). Germline V gene lookup returns CDR1 PRHDT and CDR2 FYEKMQ (reference sequence). The CDR3 is made up of 16 amino acids. The V gene lost 2 bases and the J gene lost 4 bases, with 14 bases spanning the gap. This chain's CDR3 is CASSLTGGAGTGELFF. In DNA form, the CDR3 reads TGTGCCAGCAGCTTAACGGGGGGCGCGGGCACCGGGGAGCTGTTTTTT.

This rearrangement joins TRBV19 to TRBJ2-2; D may be TRBD1 (7 bases). The germline CDR1 and CDR2 sequences are LNHDA and SQIVND (reference sequence). The V and J ends lost 2 bases and 7 bases respectively, with 17 bases between them. The CDR3 covers 16 residues. CDR3 coding DNA: TGTGCCAGTAGTATATCTGAGTGGAGGGGGCACGGGGAGCTGTTTTTT. Translated: CASSISEWRGHGELFF.

V usage is TRBV18 and J usage is TRBJ2-3, with 8 bases identical to TRBD2. The CDR3 totals 16 residues. Germline V gene data show CDR1 as KGHSH and CDR2 as LQKENI. After removal of 3 bases from V and 2 bases from J, the junction contained 7 bases not matched to a gene. CDR3 bases: TGTGCCAGCTCACCCCTAACTAGCGGATACACAGATACGCAGTATTTT. Amino acids: CASSPLTSGYTDTQYF.

This chain uses TRBV5-4 with TRBJ2-7; 8 bases fit TRBD2. V lost 4 bases and J lost 1; bases outside the gene matches: 10. This CDR3 region has 16 residues. Germline CDR1 is SGHNT and CDR2 is YYREEE (reference sequence). For the CDR3, the DNA is TGTGCCAGCAGCCGCGGGACTAGAGCAGTGTCCTACGAGCAGTACTTC. Translating gives CASSRGTRAVSYEQYF.

This CDR3 is CASSWDRGIYEQYF. The CDR3 DNA sequence: TGTGCCAGCAGTTGGGACAGGGGAATCTACGAGCAGTACTTC. This rearrangement joins TRBV28 to TRBJ2-7; 10 bases align to TRBD1. The CDR3 extends over 14 amino acids. Germline V gives CDR1 MDHEN, CDR2 SYDVKM. Trimming cost V 4 bases and J 3 bases; bases outside gene matches: 3.

The V gene is TRBV14, the J gene TRBJ2-2, with 9 bases aligning to TRBD2. The CDR3 consists of 18 residues. The germline CDR1 and CDR2 sequences are SGHDN and FVKESK. J was trimmed by 2 bases and V by 1 base; bases with no gene match: 8. The CDR3 loop reads CASSQGPAGGPNTGELFF. The CDR3 coding sequence is TGTGCCAGCAGCCAAGGACCGGCGGGAGGGCCTAACACCGGGGAGCTGTTTTTT.

The genes are TRBV30 and TRBJ1-5; 9 nucleotides align to TRBD1. The CDR3 is made up of 14 amino acids. The V and J ends lost 5 bases and 7 bases, in that order; junction bases with no gene match: 9. CDR1 and CDR2 (germline): GTSNPN, SVGIG (reference sequence). CDR3 DNA sequence: TGTGCCTGGCGGGACAGGGTCCGGAGACAGCCCCAGCATTTT. The encoded protein is CAWRDRVRRQPQHF.

This sequence joins TRBV5-5 and TRBJ1-4; D remains ambiguous. The CDR3 loop spans 13 amino acids. Trimming removed 2 bases from V and 5 bases from J, with 7 bases in between. Germline CDR1 reads SGHKS; CDR2 reads YYEKEE (reference sequence). The CDR3 reads CASSFDGNEKLFF. The CDR3 DNA follows: TGTGCCAGCAGCTTCGACGGAAATGAAAAACTGTTTTTT.

The chain employs TRBV28 and TRBJ2-7; D gene uncertain. The germline gives CDR1 MDHEN, CDR2 SYDVKM. The CDR3 sequence is 10 residues long. Trimming removed 6 bases from V and 6 bases from J, with 6 bases in between. Here the CDR3 DNA reads TGTGCCAGCAGCCGTCTCGAGCAGTACTTC. This translates into CASSRLEQYF. Drawing the rest from reference TRBV28 and TRBJ2-7, the complete variable domain is DVKVTQSSRYLVKRTGEKVFLECVQDMDHENMFWYRQDPGLGLRLIYFSYDVKMKEKGDIPEGYSVSREKKERFSLILESASTNQTSMYLCASSRLEQYFGPGTRLTVT.

Concerning this clone itself: Different DNA sequences within this sample yield the same CDR3. The chain combines TRBV5-1 with TRBJ2-1; unclear D gene. The germline V gene has CDR1 SGHRS and CDR2 YFSETQ. V gave up 0 bases and J gave up 0 bases, with 7 bases separating them. This CDR3 contains 15 residues. The CDR3: CASSLGTDSYNEQFF. CDR3 DNA sequence: TGCGCCAGCAGCTTGGGAACAGACTCCTACAATGAGCAGTTCTTC.

The chain employs TRBV5-1 and TRBJ2-3, with a possible D match to TRBD2 (6 bases). Trimming took 0 bases from V and 2 from J, leaving 13 bases between them. Germline loops: CDR1 SGHRS, CDR2 YFSETQ. This CDR3 contains 16 residues. The DNA of the CDR3 is TGCGCCAGCAGCTTGGGCCTGGGGGGAGCCACAGATACGCAGTATTTT. Translating gives CASSLGLGGATDTQYF.

V usage is TRBV5-5 and J usage is TRBJ1-1, with TRBD1 as a possible D gene (6 bases). Germline-derived CDR1 and CDR2 are SGHKS and YYEKEE (reference sequence). The CDR3 length is 13 residues. Between the trimmed V and J ends, which lost 4 bases and 11 bases, there was a span of 18 bases. CDR3 residues: CASSQGAQGWAFF. CDR3 nucleotide sequence: TGTGCCAGCAGCCAGGGTGCACAGGGCTGGGCTTTCTTT. Complete variable domain (other parts from reference TRBV5-5 and TRBJ1-1): DAGVTQSPTHLIKTRGQQVTLRCSPISGHKSVSWYQQVLGQGPQFIFQYYEKEERGRGNFPDRFSARQFPNYSSELNVNALLLGDSALYLCASSQGAQGWAFFGQGTRLTVV.

The count of this clone is one. The chain carries TRBV5-4 and TRBJ1-1; D is ambiguous. This CDR3 has 15 residues. Germline V gene data show CDR1 as SGHNT and CDR2 as YYREEE (reference sequence). Trimming shortened V by 5 bases and J by 1 base, and 15 bases separated the two germline ends. DNA for the CDR3: TGTGCCAGCAGTCCCAGTTATTCTAGGAACACTGAAGCTTTCTTT. Protein: CASSPSYSRNTEAFF.

The J gene is TRBJ2-4, the V gene TRBV14; D gene ambiguous. The CDR3 consists of 11 residues. Germline CDR1 and CDR2: SGHDN and FVKESK. V gave up 1 base and J gave up 8 bases, with 3 bases separating them. This CDR3 is CASSQADIQYF. The DNA of the CDR3 is TGTGCCAGCAGCCAAGCCGACATTCAGTACTTC.